This T cell receptor beta chain derives from a study of cytomegalovirus exposure and HLA in healthy donors. About the study: The approximately 120 validation repertoires were reported in a later analysis to have been generated on the same platform as the roughly 720 first-cohort repertoires. Whole-study results and caveats: There were under 200 TCR beta chains listed as cytomegalovirus-associated.

Only in-frame clones appear in the TCRdb table, and some are missing; sequencing was by immunoSEQ multiplex PCR. The data show 250,000 to 300,000 clones, around 87% seen once. The donors formed part of the roughly 110-subject validation cohort, distinct from the roughly 640-subject first cohort. Remarks on this clone: Its target is not known.

The CDR3 loop spans 15 amino acids. Germline loops: CDR1 MNHEY, CDR2 SMNVEV (reference sequence). Trimming stripped 4 bases from V and 0 bases from J, with 10 bases between. The sequence was obtained from a woman younger than 30 in good health and CMV-seronegative. Sequencing was done on a sample of PBMCs. The chain uses TRBV27 and TRBJ2-1; a weak D match, TRBD2 (6 bases). The CDR3: CASSSAGISYNEQFF. For the CDR3, the DNA is TGTGCCAGCAGTTCTGCGGGGATCTCCTACAATGAGCAGTTCTTC.